This T cell receptor (beta chain) was sequenced in a study of blood T cell repertoires in COVID-19. Study-wide background: The United States, Italy and Spain provided the acute and convalescent COVID-19 samples. In each case, the material was cDNA or gDNA derived from T cells, B-cell-depleted T cells, or PBMCs.

The CDR3 contains 15 residues. Germline CDR1 reads MNHNY; CDR2 reads SVGAGI (reference sequence). Trimming at V came to 7 bases and at J to 4 bases, leaving 10 bases not matched to a gene. As originally analysed: Nucleated cell counts were estimated from reference gene primer amplification. Some clones are missing from TCRdb's copy, which holds only in-frame ones; the method was immunoSEQ multiplex PCR. The V and J calls and clone size were taken over from that table, and D and trimming were inferred from the DNA. Here the sample spans over 90,000 clones, less than 85% being singletons. Seattle participants joined during active infection and were tracked over time.

Sequenced: peripheral blood. This clonotype originated in an older man with COVID-19, enrolled during active disease. The rearrangement links TRBV6-6 to TRBJ1-5, with 7 bases matching TRBD1. CDR3 coding DNA: TGTGCCAGCAACTACGACAGGGTTCGAAATCAGCCCCAGCATTTT. The encoded protein is CASNYDRVRNQPQHF.